Below are 17 T cell receptor beta chains sequenced from a single sample in a study of T cells after yellow fever vaccination. TCRdb re-analysed the 5' RACE reads in MiXCR, keeping a single row per CDR3 protein. The data show about 75,000 distinct CDR3 sequences, around 7.8% seen once. This specimen was CD8+ T cells sorted from PBMCs, taken around 10 days after the first yellow fever vaccination. The receptors stem from a man aged 18 to 29 who received the YFV17D yellow fever vaccine.

There are many counts of this clonotype. The V and J genes are TRBV7-9 and TRBJ2-5; the D is unclear. The germline gives CDR1 SEHNR, CDR2 FQNEAQ (reference sequence). This CDR3 comprises 12 residues. Trimming took off 1 base at V and 5 bases at J, with 5 bases between the two ends. CDR3 in amino acids: CASSLVMETQYF. In nucleotides, the CDR3 is TGTGCCAGCAGCTTAGTGATGGAGACCCAGTACTTC.

The sample holds many counts of this clonotype. The chain has TRBV24-1 and TRBJ2-3; possibly TRBD2 for D (6 bases). V lost 9 bases and J 5 bases, leaving 11 bases between the germline ends. Germline loops: CDR1 KGHDR, CDR2 SFDVKD. The CDR3 is 12 residues long. The CDR3 here is CATGDSGDTQYF. In DNA, the CDR3 is TGTGCCACCGGGGATAGCGGAGATACGCAGTATTTT.

This clonotype was detected many times. The chain carries TRBV25-1 and TRBJ2-5; no clear D gene. Germline CDR1 MGHDK, CDR2 SYGVNS. This CDR3 is 10 amino acids long. Trimming removed 8 bases at V and 2 bases at J, with 3 bases between. As DNA, the CDR3 is TGTGCCAGCGGTCAAGAGACCCAGTACTTC. It is translated as CASGQETQYF.

This clonotype was counted at least ten times. The rearrangement joins TRBV7-6 to TRBJ2-3; tentative D call: TRBD2 (7 bases). Between the trimmed V and J ends, which lost 7 bases and 4 bases, there was a span of 21 bases. From germline, CDR1 is SGHVS and CDR2 FNYEAQ. The CDR3 sequence is 16 residues long. CDR3 residues: CASIPLGRGASDTQYF. The CDR3 DNA follows: TGTGCCAGCATTCCCCTTGGACGGGGGGCATCAGATACGCAGTATTTT.

At least ten counts were recorded for this clonotype. The chain combines TRBV5-1 with TRBJ2-1; D gene uncertain. Germline V gene lookup returns CDR1 SGHRS and CDR2 YFSETQ. V was cut by 1 base and J by 4 bases, with 6 bases left in between. CDR3 length: 13 residues. The CDR3 DNA follows: TGCGCCAGCAGCTTGACGCGATACAATGAGCAGTTCTTC. This gives the protein CASSLTRYNEQFF. Based on the CDR3 plus reference TRBV5-1 and TRBJ2-1, the full variable domain is KAGVTQTPRYLIKTRGQQVTLSCSPISGHRSVSWYQQTPGQGLQFLFEYFSETQRNKGNFPGRFSGRQFSNSRSEMNVSTLELGDSALYLCASSLTRYNEQFFGPGTRLTVL.

This rearrangement joins TRBV7-2 to TRBJ1-3; 9 nucleotides line up with TRBD1. Germline lookup yields CDR1 SGHTA and CDR2 FQGNSA. The CDR3 sequence is 16 residues long. Trimming cost V 1 base and J 3 bases; bases outside gene matches: 4. The CDR3 spells CASSLGGQGFGNTIYF. The CDR3 DNA follows: TGTGCCAGCAGCTTAGGGGGACAGGGTTTTGGAAACACCATATATTTT.

The gene calls are TRBV7-9 and TRBJ1-1; tentative D call: TRBD1 (5 bases). Germline V gives CDR1 SEHNR, CDR2 FQNEAQ (reference sequence). The CDR3 has 17 amino acids. Trimming left V 5 bases short and J 6 bases short, with 25 bases between. The CDR3 DNA is TGTGCCAGCAGCCACCCGGGCCAGGGAGCCGCCTCCGCTGAAGCTTTCTTT. This translates into CASSHPGQGAASAEAFF.

The rearrangement links TRBV23-1 to TRBJ2-7, with a possible D match to TRBD1 (6 bases). TRBV23-1 is reported as an ORF; its role is uncertain. CDR3 length equals 16 residues. Deletions cut 4 bases from V and 2 bases from J, with 18 bases between. This chain's CDR3 is CASSPPPGAIAYEQYF. The CDR3 bases are TGCGCCAGCAGTCCCCCTCCAGGGGCCATCGCCTACGAGCAGTACTTC.

This clonotype was observed many times. The rearrangement uses TRBV5-1 and TRBJ2-1; TRBD1 agrees at 10 bases. Germline V gene data show CDR1 as SGHRS and CDR2 as YFSETQ. J was trimmed by 3 bases and V by 4 bases; bases with no gene match: 4. The CDR3 spans 15 residues. The CDR3 sequence: CASSPGTGDYNEQFF. CDR3 coding DNA: TGCGCCAGCAGCCCCGGGACAGGGGACTACAATGAGCAGTTCTTC.

This CDR3 reads CASSLGGLHTF. Written as DNA, the CDR3 is TGTGCCAGCAGTTTAGGAGGGCTTCACACCTTC. V is TRBV12-3 or TRBV12-4 and J is TRBJ1-2, with D unresolved. The length of the CDR3 is 11 residues. Trimming took 1 base from V and 12 from J, leaving 9 bases between them.

This clonotype was recorded at least ten times. V is TRBV7-9 and J is TRBJ2-2; D is uncertain. In germline, CDR1 is SEHNR, CDR2 FQNEAQ (reference sequence). This CDR3 is built from 13 residues. Trimming cost V 4 bases and J 7 bases, with 10 bases left between them. Here the CDR3 DNA reads TGTGCCAGCAGCTATCAGGTGGACGGGGAGCTGTTTTTT. It specifies CASSYQVDGELFF. Using reference TRBV7-9 and TRBJ2-2 for the parts outside the CDR3, the full variable domain is DTGVSQNPRHKITKRGQNVTFRCDPISEHNRLYWYRQTLGQGPEFLTYFQNEAQLEKSRLLSDRFSAERPKGSFSTLEIQRTEQGDSAMYLCASSYQVDGELFFGEGSRLTVL.

There are many counts of this clonotype. This chain connects TRBV15 to TRBJ2-2; the D is unclear. Per germline, CDR1 LNHNV and CDR2 YYDKDF (reference sequence). V lost 2 bases, J lost 6 bases, and 4 bases lay in between. CDR3 length: 12 amino acids. CDR3 DNA sequence: TGTGCCACCAGCAGAAGTTCCGGGGAGCTGTTTTTT. Translating it yields CATSRSSGELFF.

Many counts were recorded for this clonotype. The CDR3 coding sequence is TGTGCCATCAGTGAGCCGCGGGGGGGCCAAGACACCGGGGAGCTGTTTTTT. This translates into CAISEPRGGQDTGELFF. The chain links TRBV10-3 to TRBJ2-2, with 9 bases aligning to TRBD2. Germline V lookup: CDR1 ENHRY, CDR2 SYGVKD. This CDR3 is 17 amino acids long. V shed 2 bases, J shed 3 bases, and the junction held 7 bases outside the gene matches.

This clonotype was counted many times. This chain joins TRBV29-1 and TRBJ2-5, with 8 positions matching TRBD2. Trimming cost V 4 bases and J 4 bases; bases outside gene matches: 2. This CDR3 spans 12 amino acids. Germline CDR1 and CDR2: SQVTM and ANQGSEA. The CDR3: CSVGAGGETQYF. The CDR3 nucleotides are TGCAGCGTTGGCGCGGGAGGAGAGACCCAGTACTTC.

This clonotype was detected only a few times. The chain is built from TRBV9 and TRBJ2-1, with 12 positions matching TRBD1. The CDR3 loop spans 14 amino acids. Germline lookup yields CDR1 SGDLS and CDR2 YYNGEE. V lost 4 bases and J lost 8; bases outside the gene matches: 4. CDR3 DNA sequence: TGTGCCAGCAGCCCGGGACAGGGGGCCGATGAGCAGTTCTTC. Encoded protein: CASSPGQGADEQFF. The full variable domain, its missing parts supplied by reference TRBV9 and TRBJ2-1, is DSGVTQTPKHLITATGQRVTLRCSPRSGDLSVYWYQQSLDQGLQFLIQYYNGEERAKGNILERFSAQQFPDLHSELNLSSLELGDSALYFCASSPGQGADEQFFGPGTRLTVL.

The gene calls are TRBV9 and TRBJ2-5, with a tentative D call TRBD1 (7 bases). The CDR3 totals 16 residues. CDR1 SGDLS and CDR2 YYNGEE come from the germline V gene. With 3 bases removed from V and 7 bases from J, the gap between germline ends came to 22 bases. The CDR3 DNA sequence: TGTGCCAGCAGCGAGACCCGAGGAGGGGGCGCGGCGACCCAGTACTTC. Translation: CASSETRGGGAATQYF.

This clonotype was seen ten or more times. The rearrangement links TRBV5-5 to TRBJ1-2, with 10 bases identical to TRBD1. The CDR3 length is 15 residues. Germline-derived CDR1 and CDR2 are SGHKS and YYEKEE (reference sequence). The V and J ends lost 6 bases and 3 bases, in that order; junction bases with no gene match: 8. The CDR3 coding sequence is TGTGCCAGCACCCGGGTGGGGACAGGGGACTATGGCTACACCTTC. Protein product: CASTRVGTGDYGYTF.